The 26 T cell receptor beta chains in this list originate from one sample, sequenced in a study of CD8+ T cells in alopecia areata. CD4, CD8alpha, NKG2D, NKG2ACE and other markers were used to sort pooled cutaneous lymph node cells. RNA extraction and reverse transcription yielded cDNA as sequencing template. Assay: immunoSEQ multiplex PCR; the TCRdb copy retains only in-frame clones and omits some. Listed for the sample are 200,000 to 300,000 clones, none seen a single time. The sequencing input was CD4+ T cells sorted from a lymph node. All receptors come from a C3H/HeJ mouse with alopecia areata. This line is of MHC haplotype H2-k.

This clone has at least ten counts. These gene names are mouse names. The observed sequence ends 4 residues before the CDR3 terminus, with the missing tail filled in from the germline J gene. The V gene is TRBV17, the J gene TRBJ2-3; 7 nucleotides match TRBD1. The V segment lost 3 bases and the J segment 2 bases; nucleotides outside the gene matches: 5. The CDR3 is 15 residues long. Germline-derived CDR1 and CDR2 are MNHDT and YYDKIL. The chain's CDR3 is CASSRGDRLAETLYF. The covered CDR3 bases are TGTGCTAGCAGTAGGGGGGACAGACTTGCAGAA.

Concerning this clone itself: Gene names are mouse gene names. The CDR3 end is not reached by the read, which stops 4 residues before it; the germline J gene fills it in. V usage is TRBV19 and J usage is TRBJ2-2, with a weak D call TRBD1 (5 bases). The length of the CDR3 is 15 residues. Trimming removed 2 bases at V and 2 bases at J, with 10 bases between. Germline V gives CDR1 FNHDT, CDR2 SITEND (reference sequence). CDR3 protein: CASSIRAWNTGQLYF. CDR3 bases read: TGTGCCAGCAGTATCAGGGCTTGGAACACCGGG.

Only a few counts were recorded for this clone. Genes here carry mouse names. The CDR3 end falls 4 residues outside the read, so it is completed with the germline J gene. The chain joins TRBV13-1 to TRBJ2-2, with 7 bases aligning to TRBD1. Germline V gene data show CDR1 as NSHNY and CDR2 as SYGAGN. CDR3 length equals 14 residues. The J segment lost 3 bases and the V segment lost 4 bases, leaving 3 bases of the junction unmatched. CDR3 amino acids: CASSTGADTGQLYF. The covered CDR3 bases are TGTGCCAGCAGTACAGGGGCGGACACCGGG.

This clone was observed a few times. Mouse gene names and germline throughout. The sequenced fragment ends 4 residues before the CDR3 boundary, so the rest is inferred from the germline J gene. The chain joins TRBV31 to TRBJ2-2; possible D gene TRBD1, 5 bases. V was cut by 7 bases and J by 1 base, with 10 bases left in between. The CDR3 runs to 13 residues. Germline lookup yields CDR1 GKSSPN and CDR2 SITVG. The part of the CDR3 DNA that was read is TGTGCCTCTCTGACAGAAAACACCGGG. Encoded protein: CASLTENTG. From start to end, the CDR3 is CASLTENTGQLYF. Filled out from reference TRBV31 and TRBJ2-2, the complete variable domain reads AQTIHQWPVAEIKAVGSPLSLGCTIKGKSSPNLYWYWQATGGTLQQLFYSITVGQVESVVQLNLSASRPKDDQFILSTEKLLLSHSGFYLCASLTENTGQLYFGEGSKLTVL.

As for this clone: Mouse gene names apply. The CDR3 DNA, read in part, is TGTGCCAGCAGTGAAGGGGGGGCCGGG. Translation gives CASSEGGAG. The full CDR3 protein is CASSEGGAGQLYF. V is TRBV13-3 and J is TRBJ2-2; tentative D call: TRBD2 (7 bases). Read sequence stops 4 residues before the CDR3 end, and the germline J gene provides the missing end. The CDR3 loop spans 13 amino acids. The V and J ends lost 2 bases and 6 bases respectively, with 8 bases between them. CDR1 NNHDY and CDR2 SYVADS come from the germline V gene.

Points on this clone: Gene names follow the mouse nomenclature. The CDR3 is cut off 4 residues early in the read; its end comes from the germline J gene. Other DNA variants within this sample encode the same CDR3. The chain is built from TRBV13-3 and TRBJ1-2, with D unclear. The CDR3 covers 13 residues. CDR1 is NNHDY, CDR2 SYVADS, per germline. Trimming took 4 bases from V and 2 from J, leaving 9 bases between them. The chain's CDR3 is CASSLTTNSDYTF. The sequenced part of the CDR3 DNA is TGTGCCAGCAGTTTGACAACCAACTCC.

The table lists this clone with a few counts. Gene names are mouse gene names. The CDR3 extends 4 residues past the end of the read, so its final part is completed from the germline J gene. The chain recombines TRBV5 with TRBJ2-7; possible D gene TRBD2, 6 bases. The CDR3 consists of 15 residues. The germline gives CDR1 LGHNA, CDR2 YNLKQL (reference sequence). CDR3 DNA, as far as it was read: TGTGCCAGCAGCCAAGACCAACGGGACTTTTAT. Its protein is CASSQDQRDFY. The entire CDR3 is CASSQDQRDFYEQYF.

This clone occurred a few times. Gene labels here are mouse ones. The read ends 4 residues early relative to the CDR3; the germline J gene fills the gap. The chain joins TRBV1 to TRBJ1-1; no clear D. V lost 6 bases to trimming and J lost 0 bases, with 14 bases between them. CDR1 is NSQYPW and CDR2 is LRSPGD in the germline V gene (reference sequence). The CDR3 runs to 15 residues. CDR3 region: CTCRIRTAANTEVFF. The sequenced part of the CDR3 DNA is TGCACCTGCAGAATCCGGACTGCCGCAAACACA.

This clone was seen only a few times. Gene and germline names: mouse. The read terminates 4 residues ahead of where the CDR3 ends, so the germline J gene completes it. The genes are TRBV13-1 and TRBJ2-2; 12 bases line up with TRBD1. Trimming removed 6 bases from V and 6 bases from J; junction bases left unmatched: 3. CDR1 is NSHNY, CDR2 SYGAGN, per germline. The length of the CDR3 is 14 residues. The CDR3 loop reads CASTGQGAPGQLYF. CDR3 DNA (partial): TGTGCCAGCACGGGACAGGGGGCGCCCGGG.

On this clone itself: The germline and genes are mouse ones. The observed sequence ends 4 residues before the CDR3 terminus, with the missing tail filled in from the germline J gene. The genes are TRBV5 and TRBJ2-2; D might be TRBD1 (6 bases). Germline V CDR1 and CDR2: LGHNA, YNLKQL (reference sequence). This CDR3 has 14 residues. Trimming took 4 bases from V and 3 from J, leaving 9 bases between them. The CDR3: CASSPPGDTGQLYF. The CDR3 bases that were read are TGTGCCAGCAGCCCTCCAGGGGACACCGGG.

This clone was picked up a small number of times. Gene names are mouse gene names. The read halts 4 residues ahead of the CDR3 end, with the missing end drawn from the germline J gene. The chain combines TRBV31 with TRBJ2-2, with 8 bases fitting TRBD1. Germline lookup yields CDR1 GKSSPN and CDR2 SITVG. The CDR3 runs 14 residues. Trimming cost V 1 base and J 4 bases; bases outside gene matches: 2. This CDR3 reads CAWSHTGGTGQLYF. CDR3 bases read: TGTGCCTGGAGTCACACAGGGGGCACCGGG.

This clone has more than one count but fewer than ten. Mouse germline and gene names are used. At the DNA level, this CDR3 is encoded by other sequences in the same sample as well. CDR3 in amino acids: CASSPGGASAETLYF. The covered CDR3 bases are TGTGCCAGCAGTCCTGGGGGGGCTAGTGCAGAA. V is TRBV14 and J is TRBJ2-3, with 10 bases identical to TRBD2. From the germline J gene comes the end of the CDR3, since the read stops 4 residues before it. The trim removed 4 bases at V and 0 bases at J, leaving 2 bases unmatched. CDR1 is SGHDT and CDR2 is FRDEAV in the germline V gene. The CDR3 is made up of 15 amino acids.

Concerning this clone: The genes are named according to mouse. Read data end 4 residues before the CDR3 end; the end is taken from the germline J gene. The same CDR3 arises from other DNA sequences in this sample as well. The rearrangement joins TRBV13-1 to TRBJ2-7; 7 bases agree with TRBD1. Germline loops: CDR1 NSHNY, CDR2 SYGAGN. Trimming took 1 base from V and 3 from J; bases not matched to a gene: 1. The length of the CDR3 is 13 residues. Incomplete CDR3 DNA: TGTGCCAGCAGTGATCGGGACAGCTAT. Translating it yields CASSDRDSY. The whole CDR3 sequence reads CASSDRDSYEQYF.

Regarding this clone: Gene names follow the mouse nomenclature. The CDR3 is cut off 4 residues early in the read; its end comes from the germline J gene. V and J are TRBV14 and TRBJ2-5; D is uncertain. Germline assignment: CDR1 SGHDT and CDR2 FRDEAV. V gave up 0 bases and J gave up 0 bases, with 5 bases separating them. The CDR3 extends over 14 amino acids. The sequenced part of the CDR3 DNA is TGTGCCAGCAGTTTCTCGACAAACCAAGAC. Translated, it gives CASSFSTNQD. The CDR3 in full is CASSFSTNQDTQYF.

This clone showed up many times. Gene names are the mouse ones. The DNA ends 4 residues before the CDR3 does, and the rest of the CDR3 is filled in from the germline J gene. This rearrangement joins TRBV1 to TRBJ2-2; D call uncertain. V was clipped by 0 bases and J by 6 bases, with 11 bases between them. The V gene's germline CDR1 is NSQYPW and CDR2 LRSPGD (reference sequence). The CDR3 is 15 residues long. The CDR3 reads CTCSADLEWAGQLYF. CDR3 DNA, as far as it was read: TGCACCTGCAGTGCAGATCTGGAGTGGGCCGGG.

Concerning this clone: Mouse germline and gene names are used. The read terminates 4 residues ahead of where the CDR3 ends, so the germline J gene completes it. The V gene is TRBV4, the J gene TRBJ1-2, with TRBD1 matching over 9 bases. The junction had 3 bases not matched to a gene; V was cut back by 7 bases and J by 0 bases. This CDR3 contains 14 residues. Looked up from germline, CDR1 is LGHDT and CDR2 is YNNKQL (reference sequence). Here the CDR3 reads CASTRQGANSDYTF. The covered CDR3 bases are TGTGCCAGCACAAGACAGGGGGCAAACTCC. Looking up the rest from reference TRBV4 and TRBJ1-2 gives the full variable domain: ETAVFQTPNYHVTQVGNEVSFNCKQTLGHDTMYWYKQDSKKLLKIMFSYNNKQLIVNETVPRRFSPQSSDKAHLNLRIKSVEPEDSAVYLCASTRQGANSDYTFGSGTRLLVI.

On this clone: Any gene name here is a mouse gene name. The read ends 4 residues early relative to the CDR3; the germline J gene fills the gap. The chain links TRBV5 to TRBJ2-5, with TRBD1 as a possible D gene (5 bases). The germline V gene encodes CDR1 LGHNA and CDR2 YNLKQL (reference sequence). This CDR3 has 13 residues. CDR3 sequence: CASSQDDRDTQYF. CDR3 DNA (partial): TGTGCCAGCAGCCAAGATGACAGAGAC.

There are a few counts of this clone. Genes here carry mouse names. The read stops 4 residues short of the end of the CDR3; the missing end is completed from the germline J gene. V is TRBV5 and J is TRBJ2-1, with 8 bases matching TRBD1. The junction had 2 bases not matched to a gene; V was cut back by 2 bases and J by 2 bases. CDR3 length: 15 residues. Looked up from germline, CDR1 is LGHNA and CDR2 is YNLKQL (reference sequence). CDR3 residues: CASSQPGQDYAEQFF. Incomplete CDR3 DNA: TGTGCCAGCAGCCAACCGGGACAGGACTATGCT.

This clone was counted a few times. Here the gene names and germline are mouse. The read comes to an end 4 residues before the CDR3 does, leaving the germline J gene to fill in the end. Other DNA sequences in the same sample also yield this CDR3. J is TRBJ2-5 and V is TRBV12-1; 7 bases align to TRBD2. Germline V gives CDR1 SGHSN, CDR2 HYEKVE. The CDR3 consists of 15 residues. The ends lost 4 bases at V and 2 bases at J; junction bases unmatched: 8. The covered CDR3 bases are TGTGCCAGCTCCCTCACGGGGGGGGTCCAAGAC. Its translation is CASSLTGGVQD. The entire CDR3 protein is CASSLTGGVQDTQYF. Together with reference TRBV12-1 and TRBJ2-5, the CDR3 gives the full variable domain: DSGVVQSPRHIIKEKGGRSVLTCIPISGHSNVVWYQQTLGKELKFLIQHYEKVERDKGFLPSRFSVQQFDDYHSEMNMSALELEDSAMYFCASSLTGGVQDTQYFGPGTRLLVL.

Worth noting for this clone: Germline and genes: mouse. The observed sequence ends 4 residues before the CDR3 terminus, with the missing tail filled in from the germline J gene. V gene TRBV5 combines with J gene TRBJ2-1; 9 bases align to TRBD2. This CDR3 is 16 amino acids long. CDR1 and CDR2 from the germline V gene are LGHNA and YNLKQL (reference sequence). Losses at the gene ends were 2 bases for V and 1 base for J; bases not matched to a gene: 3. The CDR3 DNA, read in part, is TGTGCCAGCAGCCAACTGGGGGGGTTAAACTATGCT. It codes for CASSQLGGLNYA. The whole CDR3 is CASSQLGGLNYAEQFF.

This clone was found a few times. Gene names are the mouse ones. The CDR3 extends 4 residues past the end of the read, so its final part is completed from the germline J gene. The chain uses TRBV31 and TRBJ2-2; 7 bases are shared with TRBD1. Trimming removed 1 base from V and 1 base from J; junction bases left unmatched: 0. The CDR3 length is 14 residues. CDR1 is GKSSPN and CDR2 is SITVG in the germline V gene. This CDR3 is CAWSRDRNTGQLYF. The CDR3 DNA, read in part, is TGTGCCTGGAGTCGGGACAGAAACACCGGG.

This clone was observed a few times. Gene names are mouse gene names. The CDR3 reads CASRNRLGGHYEQYF. The covered CDR3 bases are TGTGCTAGCAGAAACAGACTGGGGGGCCACTAT. The chain carries TRBV17 and TRBJ2-7, with 10 positions matching TRBD2. The missing CDR3 end, 4 residues past where the read stops, is filled in from the germline J gene. The germline gives CDR1 MNHDT, CDR2 YYDKIL. The CDR3 covers 15 residues. J lost 3 bases, V lost 6 bases, and 8 bases had no gene match.

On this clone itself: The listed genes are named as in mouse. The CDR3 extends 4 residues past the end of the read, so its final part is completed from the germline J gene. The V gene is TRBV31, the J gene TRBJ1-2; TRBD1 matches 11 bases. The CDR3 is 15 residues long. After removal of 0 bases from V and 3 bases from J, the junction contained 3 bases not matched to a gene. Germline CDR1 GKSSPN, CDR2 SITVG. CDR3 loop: CAWSLGQGADSDYTF. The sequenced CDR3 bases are TGTGCCTGGAGTCTAGGACAGGGGGCAGACTCC.

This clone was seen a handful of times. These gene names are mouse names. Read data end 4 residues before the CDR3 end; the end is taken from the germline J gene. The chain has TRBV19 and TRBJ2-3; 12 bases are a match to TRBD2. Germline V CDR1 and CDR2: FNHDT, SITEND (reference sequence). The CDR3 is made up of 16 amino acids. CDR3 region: CASSGDWGVVEETLYF. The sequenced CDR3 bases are TGTGCCAGCAGTGGGGACTGGGGGGTTGTCGAAGAA.

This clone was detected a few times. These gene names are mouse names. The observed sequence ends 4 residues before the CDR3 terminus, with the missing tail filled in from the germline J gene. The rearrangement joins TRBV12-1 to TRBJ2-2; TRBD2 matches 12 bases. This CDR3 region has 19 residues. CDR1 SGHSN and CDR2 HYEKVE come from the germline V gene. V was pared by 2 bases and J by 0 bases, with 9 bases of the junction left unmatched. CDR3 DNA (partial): TGTGCCAGCTCTCCGACGGGACTGGGGGGCCCATCAAACACCGGG. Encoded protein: CASSPTGLGGPSNTG. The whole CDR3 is CASSPTGLGGPSNTGQLYF.

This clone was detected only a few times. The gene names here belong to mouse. The sequenced CDR3 bases are TGTGCCAGCAGTGCCGGGACAAATAATTCGCCC. Translating gives CASSAGTNNSP. The full CDR3 is CASSAGTNNSPLYF. The V and J genes are TRBV19 and TRBJ1-6; a possible D gene is TRBD1 (6 bases). The observed sequence ends 3 residues before the CDR3 terminus, with the missing tail filled in from the germline J gene. TRBJ1-6 is designated an ORF whose function remains uncertain. The germline gives CDR1 FNHDT, CDR2 SITEND (reference sequence). Trimming took 4 bases from V and 5 from J, leaving 10 bases between them. CDR3 size: 14 residues.